Shown below are 24 T cell receptor beta chains from a single sample sequenced in a study of blood T cell repertoires in COVID-19. The protocol was immunoSEQ multiplex PCR, while the TCRdb copy is restricted to in-frame clones and leaves out a portion. The sample records roughly 170,000 clones, about 90% being singletons. Sequencing was carried out using peripheral blood. These receptors all come from a man between 65 and 85 years old with active or convalescent COVID-19.

This chain joins TRBV18 and TRBJ2-1; D possibly corresponds to TRBD1 (5 bases). Germline-derived CDR1 and CDR2 are KGHSH and LQKENI. Trimming shortened V by 0 bases and J by 4 bases, and 13 bases separated the two germline ends. This CDR3 has 16 amino acids. The CDR3, as DNA: TGTGCCAGCTCACCACCGAGCCAGGGTCGGTACAATGAGCAGTTCTTC. Translated, it gives CASSPPSQGRYNEQFF.

This chain links TRBV6-2 or TRBV6-3 with TRBJ1-2, with no clear D. The CDR3 length is 14 residues. V was shortened by 2 bases and J by 4 bases, with 11 bases between the two germline ends. Per the germline V gene, CDR1 is MNHEY and CDR2 is SVGEGT. The CDR3 DNA follows: TGTGCCAGCAGTTACCACGAGAGAAGCTATGGCTACACCTTC. Amino acids: CASSYHERSYGYTF.

Comments on this clone: This CDR3 is also generated by other DNA sequences in the sample. The chain couples TRBV3-1 (or the pseudogene TRBV3-2) to TRBJ1-2; 7 bases map to TRBD1. Germline-derived CDR1 and CDR2 are LGHDT and YNNKEL (reference sequence). The CDR3 runs to 13 residues. V was pared by 5 bases and J by 8 bases, with 8 bases of the junction left unmatched. The CDR3 sequence: CASSIRQGGGYTF. In nucleotides, the CDR3 is TGTGCCAGCAGCATTCGACAGGGAGGCGGCTACACCTTC.

The J gene is TRBJ1-2, the V gene TRBV5-1; D gene uncertain. The V end was cut by 0 bases, the J end by 5 bases, with 11 bases between. Germline lookup yields CDR1 SGHRS and CDR2 YFSETQ. This CDR3 is built from 14 residues. The CDR3 here is CASSLEGASYGYTF. The CDR3 DNA reads as TGCGCCAGCAGCTTGGAGGGAGCCTCTTATGGCTACACCTTC.

The rearrangement uses TRBV11-2 and TRBJ1-3, with a tentative D call TRBD1 (6 bases). The V gene lost 1 base and the J gene lost 0 bases, with 13 bases spanning the gap. Germline V gene lookup returns CDR1 SGHAT and CDR2 FQNNGV. There are 17 residues in the CDR3. CDR3 nucleotide sequence: TGTGCCAGCAGCTTAGCGCCGGACAGACCCTCTGGAAACACCATATATTTT. Protein: CASSLAPDRPSGNTIYF.

This clone has only one observation. V usage is TRBV18 and J usage is TRBJ1-2, with 7 positions matching TRBD1. V lost 3 bases and J lost 8; bases outside the gene matches: 9. CDR3 length equals 14 residues. CDR1 and CDR2 (germline): KGHSH, LQKENI. The CDR3 region is CASSPIETGRGYTF. As DNA, the CDR3 is TGTGCCAGCTCACCGATAGAGACAGGGCGCGGCTACACCTTC.

This clone has more than one count but fewer than ten. The chain couples TRBV12-3 or TRBV12-4 to TRBJ1-2; D is perhaps TRBD1 (5 bases). The CDR3 has 13 amino acids. Trimming left V 5 bases short and J 3 bases short, with 10 bases between. The CDR3 DNA reads TGTGCCAGCAGTCCCGGACACGACTATGGCTACACCTTC. Its translation: CASSPGHDYGYTF.

The J gene is TRBJ1-1, the V gene TRBV27; D gene uncertain. Trimming took off 4 bases at V and 0 bases at J, with 18 bases between the two ends. This CDR3 region has 17 residues. Germline assignment: CDR1 MNHEY and CDR2 SMNVEV (reference sequence). The CDR3 loop reads CASSSALLVHMNTEAFF. The CDR3 DNA reads as TGTGCCAGCAGTTCGGCCCTCCTAGTTCACATGAACACTGAAGCTTTCTTT.

This chain joins TRBV9 and TRBJ2-3; D is perhaps TRBD2 (5 bases). There are 16 residues in the CDR3. The V and J ends lost 3 bases and 2 bases respectively, with 16 bases between them. Germline values: CDR1 SGDLS, CDR2 YYNGEE. The CDR3 nucleotides are TGTGCCAGCAGCGGCCCCGGGATGATATTCACAGATACGCAGTATTTT. Protein product: CASSGPGMIFTDTQYF.

This chain links TRBV7-8 with TRBJ1-5; D not resolved. V was shortened by 1 base and J by 1 base, with 17 bases between the two germline ends. The CDR3 loop spans 18 amino acids. The V gene's germline CDR1 is SGHVS and CDR2 FQNEAQ. The CDR3 sequence: CASSLGGSLTLSNQPQHF. For the CDR3, the DNA is TGTGCCAGCAGCTTAGGAGGGTCCCTTACCTTAAGCAATCAGCCCCAGCATTTT. The full variable domain, rest sourced from reference TRBV7-8 and TRBJ1-5, is GAGVSQSPRYKVAKRGQDVALRCDPISGHVSLFWYQQALGQGPEFLTYFQNEAQLDKSGLPSDRFFAERPEGSVSTLKIQRTQQEDSAVYLCASSLGGSLTLSNQPQHFGDGTRLSIL.

The chain joins TRBV6-2 or TRBV6-3 to TRBJ1-1; a possible D gene is TRBD1 (5 bases). V was trimmed by 5 bases and J by 0 bases, leaving 7 bases between them. The CDR3 is made up of 13 amino acids. Germline CDR1 MNHEY, CDR2 SVGEGT. CDR3 coding DNA: TGTGCCAGCAGTCCGACAGTGAACACTGAAGCTTTCTTT. Translation: CASSPTVNTEAFF.

The rearrangement uses TRBV5-1 and TRBJ1-1; 9 bases are a match to TRBD1. The V and J ends lost 4 bases and 11 bases, in that order; junction bases with no gene match: 9. The length of the CDR3 is 13 residues. Germline loops: CDR1 SGHRS, CDR2 YFSETQ. The CDR3 region is CASSNGQGMVAFF. The CDR3 nucleotides are TGCGCCAGCAGCAACGGACAGGGGATGGTCGCTTTCTTT.

The chain joins TRBV9 to TRBJ2-1, with TRBD2 matching over 9 bases. In germline, CDR1 is SGDLS, CDR2 YYNGEE. This CDR3 contains 14 residues. The junction had 8 bases not matched to a gene; V was cut back by 4 bases and J by 9 bases. This CDR3 reads CASSRQRGVSEQFF. The CDR3 coding sequence is TGTGCCAGCAGCCGTCAGCGGGGGGTGAGTGAGCAGTTCTTC.

The rearrangement uses TRBV11-2 and TRBJ2-7; 7 bases fit TRBD1. Germline V CDR1 and CDR2: SGHAT, FQNNGV. This CDR3 comprises 16 residues. The J segment lost 0 bases and the V segment lost 4 bases, leaving 9 bases of the junction unmatched. The CDR3 loop is CASSSPDRLLSYEQYF. CDR3 in DNA: TGTGCCAGCAGCTCACCGGACAGGCTACTCTCCTACGAGCAGTACTTC. Variable domain in full (rest from reference TRBV11-2 and TRBJ2-7): EAGVAQSPRYKIIEKRQSVAFWCNPISGHATLYWYQQILGQGPKLLIQFQNNGVVDDSQLPKDRFSAERLKGVDSTLKIQPAKLEDSAVYLCASSSPDRLLSYEQYFGPGTRLTVT.

This chain connects TRBV3-1 (or the pseudogene TRBV3-2) to TRBJ2-1, with TRBD2 identical over 14 bases. There are 14 residues in the CDR3. Per germline, CDR1 LGHDT and CDR2 YNNKEL (reference sequence). Trimming removed 4 bases from V and 8 bases from J; junction bases left unmatched: 1. CDR3 nucleotides: TGTGCCAGCAGCCTGGGACTAGCGGGGGATGAGCAGTTCTTC. It codes for CASSLGLAGDEQFF.

The chain joins TRBV12-5 to TRBJ2-7; possibly TRBD1 for D (6 bases). The V end was cut by 5 bases, the J end by 2 bases, with 10 bases between. The CDR3 runs to 13 residues. Looked up from germline, CDR1 is LGHNT and CDR2 is FRNRAP. CDR3 coding DNA: TGTGCTAGTGGTACAGGACAGACCTACGAGCAGTACTTC. Translated, it gives CASGTGQTYEQYF. Drawing the rest from reference TRBV12-5 and TRBJ2-7, the complete variable domain is DARVTQTPRHKVTEMGQEVTMRCQPILGHNTVFWYRQTMMQGLELLAYFRNRAPLDDSGMPKDRFSAEMPDATLATLKIQPSEPRDSAVYFCASGTGQTYEQYFGPGTRLTVT.

This chain joins TRBV7-2 and TRBJ2-5; no clear D gene. Trimming cost V 3 bases and J 5 bases, with 10 bases left between them. The length of the CDR3 is 13 residues. Germline V gives CDR1 SGHTA, CDR2 FQGNSA. The CDR3 sequence: CASSFNRRETQYF. DNA for the CDR3: TGTGCCAGCAGCTTCAATCGTCGGGAGACCCAGTACTTC.

The V and J genes are TRBV19 and TRBJ1-1; D might be TRBD1 (5 bases). Trimming took off 5 bases at V and 4 bases at J, with 20 bases between the two ends. The CDR3 loop spans 16 amino acids. Germline assignment: CDR1 LNHDA and CDR2 SQIVND (reference sequence). The CDR3 region has the DNA TGTGCCAGTAGTCTCCAGGCGGGGGTGAGGGGCACTGAAGCTTTCTTT. This encodes CASSLQAGVRGTEAFF. Variable domain in full (rest from reference TRBV19 and TRBJ1-1): DGGITQSPKYLFRKEGQNVTLSCEQNLNHDAMYWYRQDPGQGLRLIYYSQIVNDFQKGDIAEGYSVSREKKESFPLTVTSAQKNPTAFYLCASSLQAGVRGTEAFFGQGTRLTVV.

This rearrangement joins TRBV2 to TRBJ1-1, with a possible D match to TRBD1 (5 bases). The V gene's germline CDR1 is SNHLY and CDR2 FYNNEI. V lost 7 bases and J 0 bases, leaving 12 bases between the germline ends. The CDR3 is 14 amino acids. DNA for the CDR3: TGTGCCAGCATAGAGACAGTCATGAACACTGAAGCTTTCTTT. It encodes CASIETVMNTEAFF.

This clone turned up a few times. The rearrangement uses TRBV19 and TRBJ1-2; 7 bases fit TRBD1. The CDR3 totals 12 residues. Germline CDR1 LNHDA, CDR2 SQIVND (reference sequence). V trimming: 3 bases; J trimming: 5 bases; junction bases outside the gene matches: 0. In DNA, the CDR3 is TGTGCCAGTAGTATGACAGGGTATGGCTACACCTTC. The encoded protein is CASSMTGYGYTF.

The genes are TRBV10-2 and TRBJ2-1, with D perhaps matching TRBD2 (6 bases). Per the germline V gene, CDR1 is WSHSY and CDR2 is SAAADI. There are 14 residues in the CDR3. The ends were cut back, 3 bases at V and 8 bases at J, with 14 bases in the middle. CDR3 in amino acids: CASSDRGLRHEQFF. Here the CDR3 DNA reads TGCGCCAGCAGTGACCGAGGACTAAGACATGAGCAGTTCTTC.

As to this clone: An end of the junction differs from the germline gene, which may be a read error. V and J are TRBV5-1 and TRBJ1-2; D possibly corresponds to TRBD1 (6 bases). The CDR3 has 15 amino acids. The germline V gene has CDR1 SGHRS and CDR2 YFSETQ. For the CDR3, the DNA is TGCGCCAGCAGCTTGGAAGGAGGCGGACTGGGGGCGCTGATCTTC. Residues: CASSLEGGGLGALIF.

This chain joins TRBV5-4 and TRBJ1-6, with 7 nucleotides matching TRBD1. The germline V gene encodes CDR1 SGHNT and CDR2 YYREEE (reference sequence). The CDR3 runs 13 residues. V lost 5 bases to trimming and J lost 8 bases; unmatched junction nucleotides: 4. CDR3 sequence (DNA): TGTGCCAGCAGACCAGACAGGGATTCACCCCTCCACTTT. It specifies CASRPDRDSPLHF.

The chain links TRBV18 to TRBJ1-6, with TRBD1 matching over 7 bases. V lost 2 bases to trimming and J lost 8 bases; unmatched junction nucleotides: 6. The CDR3 loop spans 15 amino acids. Germline CDR1 KGHSH, CDR2 LQKENI. Here the CDR3 reads CASSPTIDRDSPLHF. The CDR3 bases are TGTGCCAGCTCACCAACTATAGACAGGGATTCACCCCTCCACTTT.